By sample fraction, the clone carrying this T cell receptor beta chain is medium-sized. The target antigen is unknown. The entry originates in a study of prognosis after radiotherapy for stage I lung cancer. About the study: Delivery of radiotherapy was by SBRT in 3 to 5 fractions at a biologically effective dose of at least 100 Gy. General study findings and limits: Lower values of Shannon entropy after stereotactic body radiation therapy were seen in patients who developed distant metastases. Differing TRBV and TRBJ gene usage was reportedly seen between patients with and without metastases.

From genomic DNA, two-round multiplex PCR was used to amplify TCR beta CDR3. It was primers specific to each TRBV and TRBJ gene that first-round PCR used. A single record per CDR3 protein comes from TCRdb applying MiXCR to the multiplex PCR reads. The repertoire holds over 13,000 distinct CDR3 sequences, with roughly 27% as singletons. The germline V gene has CDR1 SGHVS and CDR2 FQNEAQ. The CDR3 has 12 residues. The V end lost 5 bases, the J end lost 6 bases, and 11 bases lay between the germline ends. The genes are TRBV7-8 and TRBJ2-7; TRBD1 is a possible D gene (5 bases). Sequenced here: PBMCs, sampled before or after stereotactic body radiation therapy (not recorded which). This receptor was taken from a donor over 45 with non-small cell lung cancer. CDR3: CASSTRQGEQYF. For the CDR3, the DNA is TGTGCCAGCAGCACGCGTCAGGGCGAGCAGTACTTC.